This entry concerns a single T cell receptor (beta chain). Its antigen is undetermined. This record comes from a study of long-term antiretroviral therapy in people with HIV. Overall study context: Of all samples, the earliest predate the 2015 immediate-ART recommendation by about a decade.

V dropped 0 bases and J dropped 1 base, with 11 bases sitting between them. Germline V CDR1 and CDR2: SGDLS, YYNGEE. The CDR3 is 16 amino acids. The study's findings and limits: Clonal populations expanded prior to ART predominated within the repertoire at all time points. The ART regimens used between the mid-2000s and the late 2010s may be less effective than current ones.

Cryopreserved PBMC numbered about 1-10 million per sample before DNA extraction. Running of the v3.0 immunoSEQ assay took place at survey level. Sequenced by immunoSEQ multiplex PCR; TCRdb stores in-frame clones only, minus some. The sample gives around 20,000 clones, just under 80% of which show up once; roughly 8.5% is in the top ten. The clonotype originates from a woman in her 40s with HIV. The sequencing here drew on unsorted PBMCs, taken at the start of antiretroviral therapy, before treatment. The rearrangement joins TRBV9 to TRBJ1-3; D unclear. CDR3 in amino acids: CASSVGQVESGNTIYF. In DNA, the CDR3 is TGTGCCAGCAGCGTAGGGCAGGTGGAATCTGGAAACACCATATATTTT.